These T cell receptor beta chains were read from a single sample in a study of CD8+ T cells in alopecia areata. The table came from immunoSEQ multiplex PCR; TCRdb's copy has only in-frame clones and leaves some out. The sample includes over 200,000 clones, about three fifths seen only once; the top ten take 0.45%. The specimen comprised CD4+ T cells sorted from blood, sampled at week 0. Receptor source: a human donor with alopecia areata. Both conserved end residues are part of each CDR3. The order of the fields is D gene, clone size, J gene, CDR3 length, V gene, CDR3 DNA, CDR3 protein. D genes are given only for firm matches. Only some rows state a clone size, as once, few, many or a class for expanded clones.

- many TRBJ1-1 13 TRBV7-9 TGTGCCAGCAGCCGGACTGACTACACTGAAGCTTTCTTT CASSRTDYTEAFF
- few TRBJ1-1 12 TRBV29-1 TGCAGCGTGACTCAGGCGAACACTGAAGCTTTCTTT CSVTQANTEAFF
TRBD2 - TRBJ2-7 15 TRBV25-1 TGTGCCAGCAGTGCCGGGACTAGCGGGCTATACGAGCAGTACTTC CASSAGTSGLYEQYF
TRBD1 few TRBJ1-1 13 TRBV6-5 TGTGCCAGCACCATGGGACAGGGGACTGAAGCTTTCTTT CASTMGQGTEAFF
TRBD1 few TRBJ1-5 16 TRBV7-8 TGTGCCAGCAGCCGCACGACAGGGAAAGGCAATCAGCCCCAGCATTTT CASSRTTGKGNQPQHF
TRBD1 once TRBJ2-2 15 TRBV7-7 TGTGCTAGCAGCTTGGGACAGCCGAACACCGGGGAGCTGTTTTTT CASSLGQPNTGELFF
- - TRBJ1-3 15 TRBV30 TGTGCCTGGAGTGTGAAGGCTCTCTCTGGAAACACCATATATTTT CAWSVKALSGNTIYF
- few TRBJ1-6 17 TRBV2 TGTGCCAGCAGTGAAGCGCAGGCAGGGGCCGTAGGGTCACCCCTCCACTTT CASSEAQAGAVGSPLHF
TRBD1 - TRBJ1-1 14 TRBV7-9 TGTGCCAGCAGCGTGGGACAGGGGATAGCTGAAGCTTTCTTT CASSVGQGIAEAFF
- - TRBJ2-1 15 TRBV9 TGTGCCAGCAGCGCAGCCCTCGGTGGAGACAATGAGCAGTTCTTC CASSAALGGDNEQFF
TRBD2 - TRBJ2-1 13 TRBV5-1 TGCGCCAGCAGCTTGGCAGCGGGGATTGAGCAGTTCTTC CASSLAAGIEQFF
TRBD2 few TRBJ2-1 16 TRBV5-1 TGCGCCAGCAGCTTGGCCGGTAGCGGGAGACACAATGAGCAGTTCTTC CASSLAGSGRHNEQFF
- many TRBJ2-1 15 TRBV5-1 TGCGCCAGCAGCTTGTTGGGGGAGAACGTCAATGAGCAGTTCTTC CASSLLGENVNEQFF
TRBD1 - TRBJ1-1 14 TRBV5-1 TGCGCCAGCAGCTCACAGGGGGCGCAGGCTGAAGCTTTCTTT CASSSQGAQAEAFF
- few TRBJ1-1 13 TRBV9 TGTGCCAGCAGCGTAGACCCGGGATGGGAAGCTTTCTTT CASSVDPGWEAFF
TRBD1 - TRBJ2-1 14 TRBV7-3 TGTGCCAGCAGCCCCGACAGGGGGCGGAATGAGCAGTTCTTC CASSPDRGRNEQFF
- once TRBJ1-5 16 TRBV27 TGTGCCAGCAGTCTAACACGTAGCGATAGCAATCAGCCCCAGCATTTT CASSLTRSDSNQPQHF
- - TRBJ1-1 11 TRBV29-1 TGCAGCGTTGAACTCTCCGCGGGGGCTTTCTTT CSVELSAGAFF
- - TRBJ1-2 15 TRBV5-1 TGCGCCAGCTCCCCTCCATCCGGAACAGGGAGAGGCTACACCTTC CASSPPSGTGRGYTF
TRBD1 - TRBJ1-1 15 TRBV7-3 TGTGCCAGCAGCCCCGGAGGACAGGGGAACACTGAAGCTTTCTTT CASSPGGQGNTEAFF
TRBD1 few TRBJ1-5 14 TRBV29-1 TGCAGCGTTCCCGGGGACAGGTATGGGCAGCCCCAGCATTTT CSVPGDRYGQPQHF
- - TRBJ2-2 15 TRBV13 TGTGCCAGCAGCGAAACAGGGTTTTACACCGGGGAGCTGTTTTTT CASSETGFYTGELFF
- - TRBJ1-1 13 TRBV6-1 TGTGCCAGCAGTGAATTTGGGAACACTGAAGCTTTCTTT CASSEFGNTEAFF
- - TRBJ2-3 12 TRBV5-4 TGTGCCAGCAGCTCATATACAGATACGCAGTATTTT CASSSYTDTQYF
TRBD1 - TRBJ2-3 17 TRBV4-1 TGCGCCAGCAGCCGACCGACAGGGGGCCTGAGCACAGATACGCAGTATTTT CASSRPTGGLSTDTQYF
- - TRBJ2-6 13 TRBV29-1 TGCAGCGTTGGGCGTTCTGGGGCCAACGTCCTGACTTTC CSVGRSGANVLTF
- - TRBJ2-3 15 TRBV7-3 TGTGCCAGCAGCTTCTCGCCGGAGGGCACAGATACGCAGTATTTT CASSFSPEGTDTQYF
- - TRBJ2-6 14 TRBV18 TGTGCCAGCTCACCGGTCTCTGGGGCCAACGTCCTGACTTTC CASSPVSGANVLTF
- few TRBJ1-2 11 TRBV6-5 TGTGCCAGCAGTGACCGTAATGGCTACACCTTC CASSDRNGYTF
- - TRBJ1-1 14 TRBV9 TGTGCCAGCAGCCCGCAGACGGAGAACACTGAAGCTTTCTTT CASSPQTENTEAFF
TRBD2 - TRBJ2-3 16 TRBV5-4 TGTGCCAGCAGCTTGCTTCTAGCGGGGGCGGCAGATACGCAGTATTTT CASSLLLAGAADTQYF
TRBD1 - TRBJ2-1 15 TRBV7-9 TGTGCCAGCAGCCTAAGGACAGGCCTTCGGGAAGAGCAGTTCTTC CASSLRTGLREEQFF
TRBD1 - TRBJ2-7 14 TRBV18 TGTGCCAGCTCACCCGCTACAGGGGGCGACGAGCAGTACTTC CASSPATGGDEQYF
TRBD1 few TRBJ2-1 13 TRBV29-1 TGCAGCGTGGGGACAGGCCCGTACAATGAGCAGTTCTTC CSVGTGPYNEQFF
TRBD1 - TRBJ2-3 12 TRBV30 TGTGCCTGGACAACAGGGGTTTATACGCAGTATTTT CAWTTGVYTQYF
- - TRBJ2-2 14 TRBV30 TGTGCCTGGAACAAGCAGGCGAACACCGGGGAGCTGTTTTTT CAWNKQANTGELFF
- - TRBJ1-5 14 TRBV6-5 TGTGCCAGCAGTTACTCGCAGGGAGGACGGCCCCAGCATTTT CASSYSQGGRPQHF
TRBD2 - TRBJ2-2 18 TRBV11-2 TGTGCCAGCAGCTCTCGGACTAGCGGGGGACAAAACACCGGGGAGCTGTTTTTT CASSSRTSGGQNTGELFF
- once TRBJ1-5 13 TRBV6-6 TGTGCCAGCACCCGCGATTACAATCAGCCCCAGCATTTT CASTRDYNQPQHF
- - TRBJ1-4 16 TRBV19 TGTGCCAGTAACGACCCGGCGGGACGGGAAAATGAAAAACTGTTTTTT CASNDPAGRENEKLFF
TRBD1 few TRBJ1-2 14 TRBV6-1 TGTGCCAGCAGTACCGGGTCAGGGGGTTATGGCTACACCTTC CASSTGSGGYGYTF
- - TRBJ2-3 13 TRBV29-1 TGCAGCGTTGAATGGGAGAGCACAGATACGCAGTATTTT CSVEWESTDTQYF
- - TRBJ2-1 15 TRBV5-1 TGCGCCAGCAGCTTCGCGGGAAGCTCCTACAATGAGCAGTTCTTC CASSFAGSSYNEQFF
- - TRBJ2-7 12 TRBV19 TGTGCCAGTACACACAGGCCCTACGAGCAGTACTTC CASTHRPYEQYF
- - TRBJ1-4 16 TRBV4-2 TGTGCCAGCAGCCAAGATGGGAACAGCCGTAATGAAAAACTGTTTTTT CASSQDGNSRNEKLFF
- - TRBJ1-5 14 TRBV6-5 TGTGCCAGCAGCACCGTCGGGGGCAATCAGCCCCAGCATTTT CASSTVGGNQPQHF
- - TRBJ1-1 13 TRBV11-3 TGTGCCAGCAGCTTAGCGGCTCGCACTGAAGCTTTCTTT CASSLAARTEAFF
TRBD1 - TRBJ2-6 16 TRBV11-1 TGTGCCAGCAGATTGACAGGGCGTACTGGGGCCAACGTCCTGACTTTC CASRLTGRTGANVLTF
- - TRBJ2-1 12 TRBV7-2 TGTGCCAGCAGCTTAACGAGGAATGAGCAGTTCTTC CASSLTRNEQFF
TRBD1 - TRBJ1-2 14 TRBV15 TGTGCCACCAGCAGGGACAGGGTAGGGTATGGCTACACCTTC CATSRDRVGYGYTF
TRBD2 - TRBJ2-4 16 TRBV7-2 TGTGCCAGCAGCCTCCGACTAGCGGGAGGGCCTGACATTCAGTACTTC CASSLRLAGGPDIQYF
- - TRBJ1-2 13 TRBV27 TGTGCCAGCAGTTTGAAGGTGGGATATGGCTACACCTTC CASSLKVGYGYTF
TRBD2 - TRBJ2-7 16 TRBV5-1 TGCGCCAGCCGCAGAACCACGGGGGGAAGTTCCTACGAGCAGTACTTC CASRRTTGGSSYEQYF